This T cell receptor beta chain was profiled in a study of blood T cell repertoires in COVID-19. Across the study: From the United States, Italy and Spain came samples of acute and convalescent COVID-19.

In the original processing: Reference gene primer amplification yielded estimated nucleated cell counts. Sequencing used immunoSEQ multiplex PCR; TCRdb keeps in-frame clones, though not all of them. V, J and clone size derive from that table, while D and trimming were established from the DNA sequence. The table has around 120,000 clones, under 80% seen once. Germline V lookup: CDR1 LGHNA, CDR2 YNFKEQ. This CDR3 spans 13 amino acids. V was clipped by 7 bases and J by 8 bases, with 14 bases between them. This receptor was identified in a man aged 45-65 years with acute or convalescent COVID-19. V is TRBV4-2 and J is TRBJ1-4; D remains unclear. Sample: peripheral blood. CDR3 sequence reads: CASTGAGYEKLFF. As DNA, the CDR3 is TGTGCCAGCACCGGCGCGGGGTACGAAAAACTGTTTTTT.